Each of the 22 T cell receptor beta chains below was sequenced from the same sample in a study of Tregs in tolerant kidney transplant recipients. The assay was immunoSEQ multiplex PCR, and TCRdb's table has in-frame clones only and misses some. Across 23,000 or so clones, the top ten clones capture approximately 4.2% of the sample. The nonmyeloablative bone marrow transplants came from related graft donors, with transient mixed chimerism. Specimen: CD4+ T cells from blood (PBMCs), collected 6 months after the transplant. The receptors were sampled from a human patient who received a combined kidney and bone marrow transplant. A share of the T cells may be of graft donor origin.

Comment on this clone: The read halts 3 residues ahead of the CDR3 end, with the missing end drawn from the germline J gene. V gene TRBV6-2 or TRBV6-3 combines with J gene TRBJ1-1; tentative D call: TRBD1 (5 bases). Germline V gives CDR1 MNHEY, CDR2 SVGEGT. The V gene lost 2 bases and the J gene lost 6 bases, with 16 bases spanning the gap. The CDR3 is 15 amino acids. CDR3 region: CASSYEGRESSEAFF. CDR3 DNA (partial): TGTGCCAGCAGTTACGAGGGCAGGGAAAGTTCTGAA.

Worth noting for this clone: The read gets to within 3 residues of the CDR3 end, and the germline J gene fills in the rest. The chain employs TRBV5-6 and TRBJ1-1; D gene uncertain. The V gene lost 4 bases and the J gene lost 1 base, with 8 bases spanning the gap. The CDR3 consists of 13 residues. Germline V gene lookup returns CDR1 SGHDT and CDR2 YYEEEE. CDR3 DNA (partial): TGTGCCAGCAGCCTCCTAGGGAACACTGAA. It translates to CASSLLGNTE. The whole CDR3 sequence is CASSLLGNTEAFF.

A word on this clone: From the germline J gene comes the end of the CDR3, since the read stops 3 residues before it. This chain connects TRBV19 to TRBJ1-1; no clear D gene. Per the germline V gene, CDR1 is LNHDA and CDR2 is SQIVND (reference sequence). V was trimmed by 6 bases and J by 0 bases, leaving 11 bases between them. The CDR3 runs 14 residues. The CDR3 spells CASSPNYMNTEAFF. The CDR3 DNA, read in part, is TGTGCCAGTAGCCCCAACTACATGAACACTGAA.

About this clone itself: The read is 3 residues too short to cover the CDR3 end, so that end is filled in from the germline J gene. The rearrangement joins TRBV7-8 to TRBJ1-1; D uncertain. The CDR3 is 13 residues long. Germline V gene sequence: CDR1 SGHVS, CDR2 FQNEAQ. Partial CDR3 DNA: TGTGCCAGCAGCTCCCCCACCGGTCTCGAA. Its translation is CASSSPTGLE. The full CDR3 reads CASSSPTGLEAFF.

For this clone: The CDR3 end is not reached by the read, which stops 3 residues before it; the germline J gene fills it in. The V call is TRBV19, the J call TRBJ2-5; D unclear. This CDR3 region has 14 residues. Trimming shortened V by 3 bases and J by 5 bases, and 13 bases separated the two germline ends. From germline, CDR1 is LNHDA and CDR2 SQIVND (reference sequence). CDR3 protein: CASSIYTFGETQYF. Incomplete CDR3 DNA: TGTGCCAGTAGTATTTACACTTTCGGGGAGACC.

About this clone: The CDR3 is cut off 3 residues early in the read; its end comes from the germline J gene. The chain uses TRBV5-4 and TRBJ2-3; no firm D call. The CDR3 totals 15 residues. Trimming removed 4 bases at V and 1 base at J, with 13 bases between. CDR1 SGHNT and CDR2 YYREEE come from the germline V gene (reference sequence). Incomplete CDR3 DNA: TGTGCCAGCAGCCCGATCGGTGCCCGCACAGATACG. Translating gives CASSPIGARTDT. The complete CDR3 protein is CASSPIGARTDTQYF.

The CDR3 here is CASSLDMSSGNTIYF. CDR3 DNA, as far as it was read: TGCGCCAGCAGCTTGGACATGAGCTCTGGAAACACC. This sequence joins TRBV5-1 and TRBJ1-3; no firm D call. The read ends 3 residues before the CDR3 terminus; that terminus is restored from the germline J gene. V was shortened by 0 bases and J by 0 bases, with 7 bases between the two germline ends. This CDR3 is 15 amino acids long. CDR1 is SGHRS and CDR2 is YFSETQ in the germline V gene.

The CDR3 bases that were read are TGTGCCAGCAGTGGGCGGTGGGGGCCAACTAATGAAAAA. As protein: CASSGRWGPTNEK. The whole CDR3 sequence reads CASSGRWGPTNEKLFF. The rearrangement uses TRBV6-1 and TRBJ1-4, with D perhaps matching TRBD1 (6 bases). The read halts 3 residues ahead of the CDR3 end, with the missing end drawn from the germline J gene. Trimming took off 4 bases at V and 0 bases at J, with 12 bases between the two ends. The CDR3 runs 16 residues. Per germline, CDR1 MNHNS and CDR2 SASEGT.

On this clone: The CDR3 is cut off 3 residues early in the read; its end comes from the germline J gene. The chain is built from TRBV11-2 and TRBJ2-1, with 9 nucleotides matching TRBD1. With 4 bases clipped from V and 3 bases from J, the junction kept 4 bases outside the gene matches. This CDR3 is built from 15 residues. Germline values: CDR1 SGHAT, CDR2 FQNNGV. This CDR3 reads CASSSRQGVYNEQFF. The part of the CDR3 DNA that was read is TGTGCCAGCAGCTCCCGACAGGGGGTCTACAATGAG.

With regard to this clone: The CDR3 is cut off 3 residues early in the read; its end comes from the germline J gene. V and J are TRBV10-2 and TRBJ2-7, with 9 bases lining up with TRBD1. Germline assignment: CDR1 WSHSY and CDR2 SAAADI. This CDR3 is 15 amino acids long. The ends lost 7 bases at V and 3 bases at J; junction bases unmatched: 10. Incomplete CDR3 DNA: TGCGCCAGCAAACCCGCGGGGACAGGGAACTACGAG. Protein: CASKPAGTGNYE. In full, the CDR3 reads CASKPAGTGNYEQYF.

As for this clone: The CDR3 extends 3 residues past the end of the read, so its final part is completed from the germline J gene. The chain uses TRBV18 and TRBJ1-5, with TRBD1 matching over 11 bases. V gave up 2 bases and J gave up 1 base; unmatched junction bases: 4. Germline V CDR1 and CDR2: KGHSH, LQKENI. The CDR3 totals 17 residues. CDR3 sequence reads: CASSPKGQGASNQPQHF. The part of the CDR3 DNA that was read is TGTGCCAGCTCACCAAAAGGACAGGGGGCAAGCAATCAGCCC. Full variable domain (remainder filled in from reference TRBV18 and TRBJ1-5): NAGVMQNPRHLVRRRGQEARLRCSPMKGHSHVYWYRQLPEEGLKFMVYLQKENIIDESGMPKERFSAEFPKEGPSILRIQQVVRGDSAAYFCASSPKGQGASNQPQHFGDGTRLSIL.

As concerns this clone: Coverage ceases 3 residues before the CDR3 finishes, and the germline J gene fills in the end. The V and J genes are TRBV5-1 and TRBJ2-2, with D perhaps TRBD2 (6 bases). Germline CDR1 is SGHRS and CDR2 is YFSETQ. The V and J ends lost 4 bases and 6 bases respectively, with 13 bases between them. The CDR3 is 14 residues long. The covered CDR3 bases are TGCGCCAGCAGCCGACAGCCGGGGGCCGGGGAG. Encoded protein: CASSRQPGAGE. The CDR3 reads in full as CASSRQPGAGELFF.

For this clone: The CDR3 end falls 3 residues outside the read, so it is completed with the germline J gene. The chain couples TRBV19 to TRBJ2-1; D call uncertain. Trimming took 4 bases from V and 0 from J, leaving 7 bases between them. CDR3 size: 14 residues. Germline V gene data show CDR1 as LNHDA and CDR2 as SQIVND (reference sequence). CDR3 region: CASSKVSSYNEQFF. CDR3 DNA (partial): TGTGCCAGTAGTAAGGTGAGCTCCTACAATGAG.

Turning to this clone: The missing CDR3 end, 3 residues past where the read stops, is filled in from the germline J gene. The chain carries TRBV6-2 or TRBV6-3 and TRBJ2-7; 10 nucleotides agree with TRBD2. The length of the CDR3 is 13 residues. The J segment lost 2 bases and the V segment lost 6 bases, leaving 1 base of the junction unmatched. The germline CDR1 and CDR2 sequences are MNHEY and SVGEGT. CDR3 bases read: TGTGCCAGCAGGAGCGGGGGGGCCTACGAG. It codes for CASRSGGAYE. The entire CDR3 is CASRSGGAYEQYF.

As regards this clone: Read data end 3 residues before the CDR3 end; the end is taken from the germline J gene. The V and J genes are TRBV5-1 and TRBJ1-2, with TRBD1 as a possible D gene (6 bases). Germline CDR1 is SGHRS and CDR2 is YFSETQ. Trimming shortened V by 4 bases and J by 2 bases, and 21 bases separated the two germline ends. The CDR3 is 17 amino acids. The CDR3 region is CASSNRPGHRSNYGYTF. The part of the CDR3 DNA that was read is TGCGCCAGCAGCAATCGACCGGGACATCGCTCGAACTATGGC.

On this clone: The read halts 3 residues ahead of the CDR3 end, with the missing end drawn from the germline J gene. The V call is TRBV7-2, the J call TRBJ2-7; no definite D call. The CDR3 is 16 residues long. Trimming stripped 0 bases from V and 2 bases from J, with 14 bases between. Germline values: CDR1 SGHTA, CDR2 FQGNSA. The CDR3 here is CASSLARPVPPYEQYF. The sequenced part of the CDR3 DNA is TGTGCCAGCAGCTTAGCGCGTCCTGTTCCCCCCTACGAG.

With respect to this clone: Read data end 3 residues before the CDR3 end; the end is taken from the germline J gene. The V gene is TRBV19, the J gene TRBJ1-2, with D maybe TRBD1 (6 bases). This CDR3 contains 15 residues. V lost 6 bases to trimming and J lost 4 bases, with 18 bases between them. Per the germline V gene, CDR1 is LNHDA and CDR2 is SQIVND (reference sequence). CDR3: CASSPPGHRAYGYTF. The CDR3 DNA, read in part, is TGTGCCAGTAGCCCCCCCGGGCACAGGGCCTATGGC.

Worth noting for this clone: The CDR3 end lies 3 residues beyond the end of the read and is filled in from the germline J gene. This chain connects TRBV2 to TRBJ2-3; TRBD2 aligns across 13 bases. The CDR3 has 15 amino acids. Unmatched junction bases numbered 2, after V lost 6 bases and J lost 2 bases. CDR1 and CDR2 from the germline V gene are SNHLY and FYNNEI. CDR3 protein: CASRTSGGYTDTQYF. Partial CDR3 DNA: TGTGCCAGCAGGACTAGCGGGGGGTACACAGATACG.

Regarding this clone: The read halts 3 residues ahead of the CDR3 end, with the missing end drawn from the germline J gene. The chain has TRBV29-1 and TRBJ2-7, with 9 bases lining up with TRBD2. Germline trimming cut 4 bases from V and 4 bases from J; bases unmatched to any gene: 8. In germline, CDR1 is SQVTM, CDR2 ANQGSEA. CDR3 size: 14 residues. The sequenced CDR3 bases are TGCAGCGTTGCCCCACGACTAGCGGCTTACGAG. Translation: CSVAPRLAAYE. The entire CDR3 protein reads CSVAPRLAAYEQYF.

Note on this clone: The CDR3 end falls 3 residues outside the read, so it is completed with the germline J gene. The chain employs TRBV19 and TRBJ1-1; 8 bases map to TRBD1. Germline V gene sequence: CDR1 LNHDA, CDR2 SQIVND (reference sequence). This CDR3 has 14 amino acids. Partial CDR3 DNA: TGTGCCAGCCGACGTTTCGGACCGGGACAGGTG. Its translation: CASRRFGPGQV. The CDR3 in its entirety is CASRRFGPGQVAFF.

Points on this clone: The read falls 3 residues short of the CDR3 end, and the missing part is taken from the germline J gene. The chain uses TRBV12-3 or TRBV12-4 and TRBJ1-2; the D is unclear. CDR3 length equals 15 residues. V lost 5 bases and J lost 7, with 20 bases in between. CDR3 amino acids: CASSPGGGRGVGYTF. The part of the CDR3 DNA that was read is TGTGCCAGCAGTCCGGGAGGAGGGCGCGGGGTTGGC.

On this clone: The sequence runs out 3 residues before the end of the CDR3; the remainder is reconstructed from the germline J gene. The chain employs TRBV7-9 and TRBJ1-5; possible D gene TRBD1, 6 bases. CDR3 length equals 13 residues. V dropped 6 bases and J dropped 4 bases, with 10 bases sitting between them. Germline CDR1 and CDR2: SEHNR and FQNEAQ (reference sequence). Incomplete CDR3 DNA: TGTGCCAGCAGTACACAGGGAAATCAGCCC. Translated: CASSTQGNQP. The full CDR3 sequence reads CASSTQGNQPQHF. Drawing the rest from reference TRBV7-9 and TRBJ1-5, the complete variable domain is DTGVSQNPRHKITKRGQNVTFRCDPISEHNRLYWYRQTLGQGPEFLTYFQNEAQLEKSRLLSDRFSAERPKGSFSTLEIQRTEQGDSAMYLCASSTQGNQPQHFGDGTRLSIL.